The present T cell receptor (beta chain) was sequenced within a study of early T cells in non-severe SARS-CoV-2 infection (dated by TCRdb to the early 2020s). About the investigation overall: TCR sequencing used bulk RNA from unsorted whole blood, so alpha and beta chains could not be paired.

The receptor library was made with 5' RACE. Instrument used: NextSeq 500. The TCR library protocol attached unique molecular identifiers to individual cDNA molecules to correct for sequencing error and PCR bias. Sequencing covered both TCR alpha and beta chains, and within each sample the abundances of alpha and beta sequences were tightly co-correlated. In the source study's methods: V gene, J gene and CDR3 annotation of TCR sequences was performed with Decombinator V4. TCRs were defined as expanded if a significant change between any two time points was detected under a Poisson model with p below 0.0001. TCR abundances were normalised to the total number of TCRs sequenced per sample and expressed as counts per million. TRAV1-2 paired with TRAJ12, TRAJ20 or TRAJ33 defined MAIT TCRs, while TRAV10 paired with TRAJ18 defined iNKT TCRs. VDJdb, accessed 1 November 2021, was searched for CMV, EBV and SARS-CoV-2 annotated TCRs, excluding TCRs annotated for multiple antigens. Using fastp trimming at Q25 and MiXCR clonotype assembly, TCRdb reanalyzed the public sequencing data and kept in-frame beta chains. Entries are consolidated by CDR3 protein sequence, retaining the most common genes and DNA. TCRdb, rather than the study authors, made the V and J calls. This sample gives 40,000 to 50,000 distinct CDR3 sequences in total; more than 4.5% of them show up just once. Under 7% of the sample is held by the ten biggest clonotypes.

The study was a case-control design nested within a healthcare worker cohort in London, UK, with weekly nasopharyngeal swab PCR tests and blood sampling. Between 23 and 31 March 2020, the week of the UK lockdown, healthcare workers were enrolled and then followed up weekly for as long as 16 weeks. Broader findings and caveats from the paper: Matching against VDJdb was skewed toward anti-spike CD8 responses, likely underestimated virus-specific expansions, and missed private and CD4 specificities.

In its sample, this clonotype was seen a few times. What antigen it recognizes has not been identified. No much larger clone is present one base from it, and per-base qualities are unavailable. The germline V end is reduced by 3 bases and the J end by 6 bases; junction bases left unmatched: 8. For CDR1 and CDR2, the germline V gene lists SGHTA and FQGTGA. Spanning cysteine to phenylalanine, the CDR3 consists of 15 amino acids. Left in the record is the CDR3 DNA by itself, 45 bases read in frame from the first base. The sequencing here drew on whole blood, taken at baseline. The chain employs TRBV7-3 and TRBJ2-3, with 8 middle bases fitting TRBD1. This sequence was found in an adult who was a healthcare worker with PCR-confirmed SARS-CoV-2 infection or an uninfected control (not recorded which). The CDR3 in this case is CASSLGTGQGDTQYF. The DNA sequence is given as TGTGCCAGCAGCTTGGGCACTGGACAGGGCGATACGCAGTATTTT.